This T cell receptor (beta chain) was sequenced in a study of T cell changes during pregnancy in multiple sclerosis. From germline, CDR1 is MNHEY and CDR2 SVGAGI. The CDR3 runs 14 residues. The germline V and J ends were trimmed by 10 bases and 0 bases, with 13 bases remaining between them. Data came from immunoSEQ multiplex PCR; TCRdb stores just in-frame clones and leaves some out. Here the sample spans about 100,000 clones, over 80% being singletons. The input for sequencing was peripheral blood, taken in the first trimester of pregnancy. This TCR was recovered from a female donor with multiple sclerosis, enrolled in a pregnancy study. V usage is TRBV6-5 and J usage is TRBJ1-3; D is uncertain. The CDR3 loop is CATHNIPSGNTIYF. The CDR3 nucleotides are TGTGCCACACATAACATTCCCTCTGGAAACACCATATATTTT.